The source of this TCR beta chain is a study of T cell responses to AZD1222 COVID-19 vaccine. Assay used: immunoSEQ multiplex PCR; TCRdb lists only in-frame clones, some missing. The data show 95,000 to 150,000 clones, less than 95% seen once. After removal of 3 bases from V and 4 bases from J, the junction contained 7 bases not matched to a gene. There are 15 residues in the CDR3. From germline, CDR1 is KGHDR and CDR2 SFDVKD. The receptor was derived from an adult in good health. The chain combines TRBV24-1 with TRBJ1-2; the match to TRBD1 covers 7 bases. Specimen: peripheral blood, collected on day 0 of MenACWY control vaccination. The CDR3 loop is CATSDPSGTAYGYTF. The CDR3 DNA reads TGTGCCACCAGTGATCCAAGCGGGACAGCCTATGGCTACACCTTC.